The clone carrying this T cell receptor (beta chain) was picked up many times. This CDR3 is 14 amino acids long. The J segment lost 7 bases and the V segment lost 6 bases, leaving 6 bases of the junction unmatched. From germline, CDR1 is MNHNS and CDR2 SASEGT. Presentation of ophthalmopathy in the donors involved moderate-to-severe activity, CAS ≥3, NOSPECS ≥4 and a duration under 3 months. What supplied the PBMCs was roughly 10 ml of fresh peripheral blood. The data were taken from a study of Graves' ophthalmopathy and Graves' hyperthyroidism. Study context: Pretreatment peripheral blood was obtained at initial diagnosis.

The sequenced template was RNA, covering the TCR beta CDR3 region. Second-round multiplex PCR came after first-round RT-PCR with HTBI primers. MiXCR, applied by TCRdb to the multiplex PCR reads, yields one record per CDR3 protein. Of fewer than 350,000 distinct CDR3 sequences detected, around a sixth appear once; the ten largest clones hold about 12%. This clonotype originated in an adult man with Graves' ophthalmopathy. The rearrangement uses TRBV6-1 and TRBJ1-6; 7 nucleotides agree with TRBD1. Sequencing input: peripheral blood. CDR3: CASRSTGSNSPLHF. In nucleotides, the CDR3 is TGTGCCAGCAGATCGACAGGGTCCAATTCACCCCTCCACTTT.